This T cell receptor (beta chain) stems from a study of T cells after yellow fever vaccination. Notes on the study in general: Within FACS-sorted repertoires, abundant clonotypes contaminating from the bulk population could be present.

Germline values: CDR1 SGHRS, CDR2 YFSETQ. V was clipped by 5 bases and J by 0 bases, with 11 bases between them. The CDR3 loop spans 14 amino acids. They built TCR cDNA with 5'RACE template switching, a step that put in a universal primer site and UMIs. TCRdb used MiXCR to reprocess the 5' RACE reads, holding one entry per CDR3 protein. The sample holds under 300,000 distinct CDR3 sequences, around 7% seen once. This clonotype has just a few counts. Its antigen is not known. The rearrangement links TRBV5-1 to TRBJ1-1, with D unclear. The sequences come from CD4+ T cells sorted from PBMCs, collected 15 days after the yellow fever booster vaccination. The clonotype originates from a man younger than 40 who received the YFV17D yellow fever vaccine. Here the CDR3 reads CASRPTTMNTEAFF. The CDR3, as DNA: TGCGCCAGCAGACCAACAACCATGAACACTGAAGCTTTCTTT.